Detailed here is one T cell receptor (beta chain). This entry belongs to a study of blood T cell repertoires in COVID-19. Study at large: Sites across the United States, Italy and Spain contributed samples from acute and convalescent COVID-19.

Under the authors' procedure: Researchers report that nucleated cell counts were estimated from reference gene primer amplification. Clones were read by immunoSEQ multiplex PCR, and TCRdb kept only the in-frame ones, dropping some. V and J calls and clone size are copied from that table; D and trimming were computed from the DNA. The data hold under 250,000 clones, with 88% observed a single time. V lost 4 bases to trimming and J lost 1 base; unmatched junction nucleotides: 9. The CDR3 sequence is 16 residues long. From germline, CDR1 is SQVTM and CDR2 ANQGSEA. The sample consisted of peripheral blood. This sequence originates from an elderly man with acute or convalescent COVID-19. The chain combines TRBV29-1 with TRBJ2-2; 7 nucleotides agree with TRBD1. CDR3 sequence: CSVGGPQGVNTGELFF. The CDR3 DNA follows: TGCAGCGTTGGGGGGCCCCAGGGGGTGAACACCGGGGAGCTGTTTTTT.